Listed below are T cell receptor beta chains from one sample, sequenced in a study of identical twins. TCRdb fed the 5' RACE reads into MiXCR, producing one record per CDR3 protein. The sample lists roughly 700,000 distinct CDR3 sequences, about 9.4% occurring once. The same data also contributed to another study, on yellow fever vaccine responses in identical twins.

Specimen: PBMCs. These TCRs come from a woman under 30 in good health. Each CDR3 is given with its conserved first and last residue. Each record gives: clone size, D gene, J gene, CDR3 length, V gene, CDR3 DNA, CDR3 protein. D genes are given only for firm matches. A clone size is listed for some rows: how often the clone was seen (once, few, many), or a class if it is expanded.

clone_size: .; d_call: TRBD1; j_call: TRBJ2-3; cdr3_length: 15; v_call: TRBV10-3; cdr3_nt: TGTGCCATCAGAACCGGGACAGGGGGTGCAGATACGCAGTATTTT; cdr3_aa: CAIRTGTGGADTQYF
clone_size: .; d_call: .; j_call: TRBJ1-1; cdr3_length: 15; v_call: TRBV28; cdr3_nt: TGTGCCAGCAGTTTCCGGGACATCGGAAGTTCAGAAGCTTTCTTT; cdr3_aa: CASSFRDIGSSEAFF
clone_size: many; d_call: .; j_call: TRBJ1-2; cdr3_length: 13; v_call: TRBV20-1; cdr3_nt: TGCAGTGCTAGAGATCGGAGTAACTATGGCTACACCTTC; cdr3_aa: CSARDRSNYGYTF
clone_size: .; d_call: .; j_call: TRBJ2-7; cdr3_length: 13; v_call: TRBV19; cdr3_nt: TGTGCCAGTTCCGATACAGGGCGCTACGAGCAGTACTTC; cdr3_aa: CASSDTGRYEQYF
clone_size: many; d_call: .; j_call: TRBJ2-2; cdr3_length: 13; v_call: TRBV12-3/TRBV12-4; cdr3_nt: TGTGCCAGCAGTTTTCTCCGGACCGGGGAGCTGTTTTTT; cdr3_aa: CASSFLRTGELFF
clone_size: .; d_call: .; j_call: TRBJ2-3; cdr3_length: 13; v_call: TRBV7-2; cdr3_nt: TGTGCCAGCAGCCCCGGGACATCAGATACGCAGTATTTT; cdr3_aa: CASSPGTSDTQYF
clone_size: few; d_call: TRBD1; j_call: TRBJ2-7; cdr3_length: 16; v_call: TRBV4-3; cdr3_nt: TGCGCCAGCAGCCAAGAACCGCGGACAGGTAGTTACGAGCAGTACTTC; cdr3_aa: CASSQEPRTGSYEQYF
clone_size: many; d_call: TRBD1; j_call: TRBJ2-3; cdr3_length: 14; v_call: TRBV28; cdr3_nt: TGTGCCAGCAGTTCGGGACAGGAGCGTGGTACGCAGTATTTT; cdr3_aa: CASSSGQERGTQYF
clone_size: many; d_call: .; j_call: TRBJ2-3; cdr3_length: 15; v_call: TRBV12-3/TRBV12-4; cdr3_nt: TGTGCCAGCAGTTATAGAGCCCTGGGCACAGATACGCAGTATTTT; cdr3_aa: CASSYRALGTDTQYF
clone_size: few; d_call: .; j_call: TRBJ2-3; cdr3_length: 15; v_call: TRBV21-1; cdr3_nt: TGTGCCAGCAGCAGGTTAGCGGGAGTCTCAGATACGCAGTATTTT; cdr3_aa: CASSRLAGVSDTQYF
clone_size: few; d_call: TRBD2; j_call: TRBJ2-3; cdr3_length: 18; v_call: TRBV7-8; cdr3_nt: TGTGCCAGCATCCTACAAACTATTAGCGGGAGCATGGGGGGTACGCAGTATTTT; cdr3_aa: CASILQTISGSMGGTQYF
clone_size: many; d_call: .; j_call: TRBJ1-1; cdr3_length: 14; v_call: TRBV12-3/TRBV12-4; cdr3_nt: TGTGCCAGCAGATTTACAGCGATGAACACTGAAGCTTTCTTT; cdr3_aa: CASRFTAMNTEAFF
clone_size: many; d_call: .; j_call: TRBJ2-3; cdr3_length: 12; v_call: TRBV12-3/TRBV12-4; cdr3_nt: TGTGCCAGCAATCTAGGGGGGGGAACGCAGTATTTT; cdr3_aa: CASNLGGGTQYF
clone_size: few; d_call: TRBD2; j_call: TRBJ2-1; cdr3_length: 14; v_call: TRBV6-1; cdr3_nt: TGTGCCAGCAGCCCGACTAGCGGGATCAATGAGCAGTTCTTC; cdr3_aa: CASSPTSGINEQFF
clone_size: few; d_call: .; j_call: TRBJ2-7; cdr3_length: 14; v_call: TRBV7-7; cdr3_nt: TGTGCTAGCAGCAAAACAGTTACCTCCTACGAGCAGTACTTC; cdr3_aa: CASSKTVTSYEQYF
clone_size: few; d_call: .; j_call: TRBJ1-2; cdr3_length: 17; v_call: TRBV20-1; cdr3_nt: TGCAGTGCTAGTAGTGGGGACACAAGTCGCCAGGGAGATGGCTACACCTTC; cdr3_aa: CSASSGDTSRQGDGYTF
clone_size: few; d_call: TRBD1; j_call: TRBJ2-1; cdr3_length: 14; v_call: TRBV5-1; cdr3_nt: TGCGCCAGCAGTTGGGACAGGGGGAGCCATGAGCAGTTCTTC; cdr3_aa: CASSWDRGSHEQFF
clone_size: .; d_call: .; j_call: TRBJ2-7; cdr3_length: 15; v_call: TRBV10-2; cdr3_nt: TGCGCCAGCAGTGCACCCGGGGGGCCAACCTACGAGCAGTACTTC; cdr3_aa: CASSAPGGPTYEQYF
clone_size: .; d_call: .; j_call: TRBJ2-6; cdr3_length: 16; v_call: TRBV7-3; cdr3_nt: TGTGCCAGCAGCCCCGGGCGTGGTTCTGGGGCCAACGTCCTGACTTTC; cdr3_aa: CASSPGRGSGANVLTF